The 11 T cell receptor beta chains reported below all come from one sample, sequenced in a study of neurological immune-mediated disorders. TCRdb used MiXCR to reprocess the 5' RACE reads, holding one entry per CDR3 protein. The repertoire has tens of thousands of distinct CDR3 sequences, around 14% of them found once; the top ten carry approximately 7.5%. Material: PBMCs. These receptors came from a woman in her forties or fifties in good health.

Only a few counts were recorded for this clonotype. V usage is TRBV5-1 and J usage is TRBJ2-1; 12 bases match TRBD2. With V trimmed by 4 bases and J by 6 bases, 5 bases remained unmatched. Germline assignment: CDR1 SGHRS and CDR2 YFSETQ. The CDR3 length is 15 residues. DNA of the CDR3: TGCGCCAGCAGCCCGACTAGCGGGAGCTTCAATGAGCAGTTCTTC. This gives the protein CASSPTSGSFNEQFF.

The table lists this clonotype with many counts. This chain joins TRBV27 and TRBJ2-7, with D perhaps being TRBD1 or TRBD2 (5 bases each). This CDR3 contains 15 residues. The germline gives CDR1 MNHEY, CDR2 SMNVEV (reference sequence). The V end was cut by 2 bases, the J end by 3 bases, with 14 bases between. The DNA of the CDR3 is TGTGCCAGCAGTTTAGGGGGTAGTGCCAACTACGAGCAGTACTTC. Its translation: CASSLGGSANYEQYF.

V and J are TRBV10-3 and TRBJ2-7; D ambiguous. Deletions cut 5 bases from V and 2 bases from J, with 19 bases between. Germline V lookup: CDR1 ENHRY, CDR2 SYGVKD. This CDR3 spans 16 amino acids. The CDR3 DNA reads TGTGCCATCAGTCCTCTGCCCCATGGGCAAGCCTACGAGCAGTACTTC. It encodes CAISPLPHGQAYEQYF.

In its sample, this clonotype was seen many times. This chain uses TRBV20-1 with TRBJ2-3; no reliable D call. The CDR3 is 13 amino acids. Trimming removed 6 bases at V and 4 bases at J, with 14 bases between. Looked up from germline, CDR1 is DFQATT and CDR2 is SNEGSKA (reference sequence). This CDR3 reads CSARAPSPDTQYF. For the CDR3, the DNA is TGCAGTGCCCGGGCCCCCTCTCCAGATACGCAGTATTTT.

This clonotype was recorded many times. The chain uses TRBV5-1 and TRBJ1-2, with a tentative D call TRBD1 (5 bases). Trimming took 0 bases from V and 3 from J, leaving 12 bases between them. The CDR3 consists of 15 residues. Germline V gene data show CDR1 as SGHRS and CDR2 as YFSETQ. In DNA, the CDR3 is TGCGCCAGCAGCTTGGCCCCGGGGACGGACTATGGCTACACCTTC. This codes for CASSLAPGTDYGYTF.

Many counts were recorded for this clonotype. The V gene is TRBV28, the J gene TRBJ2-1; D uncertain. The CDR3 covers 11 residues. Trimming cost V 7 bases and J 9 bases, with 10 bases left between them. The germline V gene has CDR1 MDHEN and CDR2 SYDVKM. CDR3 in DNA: TGTGCCAGCACTATAAACGGTGAGCAGTTCTTC. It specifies CASTINGEQFF.

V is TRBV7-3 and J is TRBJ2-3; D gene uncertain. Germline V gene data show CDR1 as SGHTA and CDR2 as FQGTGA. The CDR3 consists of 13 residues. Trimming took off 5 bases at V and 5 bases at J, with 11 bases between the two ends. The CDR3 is CASSRLNGDTQYF. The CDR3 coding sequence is TGTGCCAGCAGCCGGCTGAATGGAGATACGCAGTATTTT.

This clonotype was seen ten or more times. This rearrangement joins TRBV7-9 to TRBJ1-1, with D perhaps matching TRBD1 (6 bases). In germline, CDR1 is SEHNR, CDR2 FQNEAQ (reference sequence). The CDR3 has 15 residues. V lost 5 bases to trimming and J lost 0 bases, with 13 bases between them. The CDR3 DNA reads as TGTGCCAGCAGCATCCCAAGGGGGGTGAACACTGAAGCTTTCTTT. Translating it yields CASSIPRGVNTEAFF.

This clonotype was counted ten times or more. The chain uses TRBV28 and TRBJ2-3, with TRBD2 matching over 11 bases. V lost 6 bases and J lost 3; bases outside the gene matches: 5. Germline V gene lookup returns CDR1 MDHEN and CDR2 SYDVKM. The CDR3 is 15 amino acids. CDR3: CASSPSGGWTDTQYF. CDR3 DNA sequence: TGTGCCAGCAGCCCTAGCGGGGGGTGGACAGATACGCAGTATTTT.

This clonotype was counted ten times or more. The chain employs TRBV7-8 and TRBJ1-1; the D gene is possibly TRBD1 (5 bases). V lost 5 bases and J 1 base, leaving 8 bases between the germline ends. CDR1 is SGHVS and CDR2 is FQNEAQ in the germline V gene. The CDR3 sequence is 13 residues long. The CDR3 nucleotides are TGTGCCAGCAGCAGAGACAGGAACACTGAAGCTTTCTTT. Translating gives CASSRDRNTEAFF.

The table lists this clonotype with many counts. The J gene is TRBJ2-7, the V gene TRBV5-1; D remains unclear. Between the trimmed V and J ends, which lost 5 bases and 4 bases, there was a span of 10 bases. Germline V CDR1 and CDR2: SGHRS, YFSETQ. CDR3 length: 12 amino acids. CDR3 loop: CASRQENYEQYF. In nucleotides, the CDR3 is TGCGCCAGCAGACAAGAAAATTACGAGCAGTACTTC.